Each of the 18 T cell receptor beta chains below was sequenced from the same sample in a study of neurological immune-mediated disorders. TCRdb independently ran MiXCR on the 5' RACE reads; one entry per CDR3 protein. There are over 60,000 distinct CDR3 sequences in the sample; approximately 5% occur only once, and over 2% lies in the top ten. The sample was PBMCs. These receptors were collected from a woman aged 70-85 years with multiple sclerosis.

This clonotype was seen many times. This rearrangement joins TRBV3-1 to TRBJ1-5; the D gene is possibly TRBD1 (5 bases). V was pared by 1 base and J by 10 bases, with 8 bases between. CDR3 length equals 12 residues. The germline V gene has CDR1 LGHDT and CDR2 YNNKEL (reference sequence). The CDR3 reads CASSQVTGPQHF. CDR3 nucleotides: TGTGCCAGCAGCCAAGTAACAGGTCCCCAGCATTTT.

This clonotype was found many times. V is TRBV7-2 and J is TRBJ1-1; D is perhaps TRBD1 (6 bases). From germline, CDR1 is SGHTA and CDR2 FQGNSA. The CDR3 extends over 14 amino acids. V lost 5 bases and J lost 0, with 10 bases in between. The CDR3 sequence: CASSDRNMNTEAFF. The CDR3, as DNA: TGTGCCAGCAGCGACAGGAACATGAACACTGAAGCTTTCTTT.

The chain carries TRBV25-1 and TRBJ1-1, with D tentatively TRBD1 (5 bases). Germline V gene sequence: CDR1 MGHDK, CDR2 SYGVNS. V gave up 2 bases and J gave up 6 bases, with 13 bases separating them. This CDR3 comprises 14 residues. DNA of the CDR3: TGTGCCAGCAGTGAACGGTCCGGGACCTCTGAAGCTTTCTTT. This gives the protein CASSERSGTSEAFF.

This clonotype was seen repeatedly, ten times or more. The CDR3 sequence is CASSQGILYNEQFF. As DNA, the CDR3 is TGTGCCAGCAGCCAAGGGATTCTCTACAATGAGCAGTTCTTC. The chain uses TRBV3-1 and TRBJ2-1, with no clear D. V was trimmed by 1 base and J by 3 bases, leaving 7 bases between them. The CDR3 totals 14 residues. Germline-derived CDR1 and CDR2 are LGHDT and YNNKEL (reference sequence).

This clonotype was counted ten times or more. J is TRBJ1-4 and V is TRBV5-5, with unresolved D. Germline V gene sequence: CDR1 SGHKS, CDR2 YYEKEE (reference sequence). The CDR3 totals 12 residues. V lost 0 bases to trimming and J lost 5 bases, with 2 bases between them. The CDR3 is CASSLENEKLFF. CDR3 nucleotides: TGTGCCAGCAGCTTGGAGAATGAAAAACTGTTTTTT. Full variable domain (outside the CDR3, taken from reference TRBV5-5 and TRBJ1-4): DAGVTQSPTHLIKTRGQQVTLRCSPISGHKSVSWYQQVLGQGPQFIFQYYEKEERGRGNFPDRFSARQFPNYSSELNVNALLLGDSALYLCASSLENEKLFFGSGTQLSVL.

This clonotype was seen more than once but under ten times. A much larger clone is a single base away; this may be a read error. The chain employs TRBV20-1 and TRBJ2-7, with TRBD2 identical over 8 bases. V shed 1 base and J 8 bases; nucleotides not matched to a gene: 13. CDR1 and CDR2 from the germline V gene are DFQATT and SNEGSKA (reference sequence). The CDR3 is 15 amino acids. CDR3 in DNA: TGCAGTGCTAGAGGCCTCGGGACTAGGGGTTACAAGCAGTACTTC. The encoded protein is CSARGLGTRGYKQYF.

The genes are TRBV6-2 or TRBV6-3 and TRBJ2-5; no firm D call. The CDR3 length is 15 residues. Germline V gene lookup returns CDR1 MNHEY and CDR2 SVGEGT. Trimming left V 8 bases short and J 3 bases short, with 19 bases between. The CDR3 DNA is TGTGCCAGCTCTGATACCGCCGGAGCCGAAGAGACCCAGTACTTC. It translates to CASSDTAGAEETQYF.

This clonotype was detected many times. The CDR3 region is CASSYSPTGELFF. Written as DNA, the CDR3 is TGTGCCAGCAGTTACTCTCCCACCGGGGAGCTGTTTTTT. This sequence joins TRBV6-5 and TRBJ2-2; D call uncertain. Germline lookup yields CDR1 MNHEY and CDR2 SVGAGI. V was cut by 0 bases and J by 4 bases, with 3 bases left in between. CDR3 length equals 13 residues.

This clonotype was detected many times. The chain links TRBV20-1 to TRBJ1-2; the D gene is possibly TRBD1 (6 bases). Germline V gene sequence: CDR1 DFQATT, CDR2 SNEGSKA (reference sequence). V shed 1 base and J shed 8 bases, with 11 bases lying between them. This CDR3 contains 12 residues. This CDR3 is CSARGGREGYTF. Written as DNA, the CDR3 is TGCAGTGCTAGAGGGGGGCGGGAGGGCTACACCTTC.

This clonotype was found many times. The J gene is TRBJ2-2, the V gene TRBV29-1; TRBD2 might be the D (5 bases). The CDR3 runs 13 residues. V was shortened by 5 bases and J by 0 bases, with 7 bases between the two germline ends. CDR1 SQVTM and CDR2 ANQGSEA come from the germline V gene. The CDR3 loop reads CSVWRPNTGELFF. The CDR3 nucleotides are TGCAGCGTTTGGAGGCCGAACACCGGGGAGCTGTTTTTT.

This clonotype was detected ten times or more. The V and J genes are TRBV20-1 and TRBJ1-1, with a weak D call TRBD1 (6 bases). The CDR3 runs 13 residues. From germline, CDR1 is DFQATT and CDR2 SNEGSKA (reference sequence). This CDR3 reads CSLTGRAGTEAFF. CDR3 coding DNA: TGCAGCCTAACAGGGAGAGCGGGGACTGAAGCTTTCTTT.

This clonotype came up many times. The rearrangement links TRBV7-6 to TRBJ1-6; a weak D match, TRBD1 (6 bases). Germline V CDR1 and CDR2: SGHVS, FNYEAQ. The V gene lost 5 bases and the J gene lost 7 bases, with 18 bases spanning the gap. The CDR3 is 16 residues long. The CDR3 DNA is TGTGCCAGCAGCGCGGGTACAGGGCCTCGGAATTCACCCCTCCACTTT. Its translation is CASSAGTGPRNSPLHF.

In this sample, this clonotype turned up many times. The rearrangement links TRBV11-2 to TRBJ2-3; 9 nucleotides line up with TRBD2. The trim removed 1 base at V and 5 bases at J, leaving 1 base unmatched. CDR1 and CDR2 (germline): SGHAT, FQNNGV. This CDR3 contains 14 residues. The CDR3 DNA sequence: TGTGCCAGCAGCTTAGGACTAGCGGTAGATACGCAGTATTTT. It is translated as CASSLGLAVDTQYF. The full variable domain, rest sourced from reference TRBV11-2 and TRBJ2-3, is EAGVAQSPRYKIIEKRQSVAFWCNPISGHATLYWYQQILGQGPKLLIQFQNNGVVDDSQLPKDRFSAERLKGVDSTLKIQPAKLEDSAVYLCASSLGLAVDTQYFGPGTRLTVL.

The sample holds many counts of this clonotype. The chain uses TRBV20-1 and TRBJ2-5; 11 positions agree with TRBD2. The CDR3 runs to 17 residues. Germline CDR1 is DFQATT and CDR2 is SNEGSKA (reference sequence). V shed 1 base and J 4 bases; nucleotides not matched to a gene: 11. CDR3 amino acids: CSARGTSGFVKGETQYF. As DNA, the CDR3 is TGCAGTGCTAGAGGGACTAGCGGGTTTGTGAAGGGAGAGACCCAGTACTTC.

Many counts were recorded for this clonotype. The J gene is TRBJ1-6, the V gene TRBV7-2; no definite D call. The length of the CDR3 is 15 residues. The germline gives CDR1 SGHTA, CDR2 FQGNSA. V dropped 5 bases and J dropped 9 bases, with 17 bases sitting between them. CDR3: CASSVIGRDGSPLHF. As DNA, the CDR3 is TGTGCCAGCAGCGTTATTGGGAGGGATGGTTCACCCCTCCACTTT.

At least ten counts were recorded for this clonotype. V gene TRBV24-1 combines with J gene TRBJ2-1, with D hard to call. V was trimmed by 5 bases and J by 7 bases, leaving 20 bases between them. The germline V gene encodes CDR1 KGHDR and CDR2 SFDVKD. This CDR3 contains 16 residues. CDR3 amino acids: CATSGAAGGKRNEQFF. CDR3 nucleotides: TGTGCCACCAGTGGGGCGGCCGGTGGGAAACGGAATGAGCAGTTCTTC.

This clonotype was counted ten times or more. The gene calls are TRBV20-1 and TRBJ2-2; possibly TRBD1 for D (5 bases). Germline CDR1 DFQATT, CDR2 SNEGSKA (reference sequence). V shed 3 bases and J shed 6 bases, with 8 bases lying between them. CDR3 length: 12 residues. CDR3 loop: CSARQGAGELFF. The DNA of the CDR3 is TGCAGTGCTAGGCAGGGCGCCGGGGAGCTGTTTTTT.

This chain connects TRBV18 to TRBJ2-7, with TRBD1 identical over 9 bases. Germline assignment: CDR1 KGHSH and CDR2 LQKENI. This CDR3 comprises 15 residues. Unmatched junction bases numbered 6, after V lost 3 bases and J lost 3 bases. In nucleotides, the CDR3 is TGTGCCAGCTCACCTAACCGGGACAGGGTCTACGAGCAGTACTTC. Its protein is CASSPNRDRVYEQYF.